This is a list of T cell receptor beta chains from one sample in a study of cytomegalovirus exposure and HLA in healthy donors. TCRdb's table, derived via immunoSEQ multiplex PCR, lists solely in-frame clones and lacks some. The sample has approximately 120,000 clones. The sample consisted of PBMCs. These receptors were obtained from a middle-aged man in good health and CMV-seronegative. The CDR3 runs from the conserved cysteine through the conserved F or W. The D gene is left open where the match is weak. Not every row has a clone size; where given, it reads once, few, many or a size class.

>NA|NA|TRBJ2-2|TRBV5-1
CASSLGTDYTGELFF
TGCGCCAGCAGCTTGGGGACAGACTACACCGGGGAGCTGTTTTTT
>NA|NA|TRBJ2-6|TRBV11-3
CATGTGGHSGANVLTF
TGTGCCACCGGTACGGGGGGCCACTCTGGGGCCAACGTCCTGACTTTC
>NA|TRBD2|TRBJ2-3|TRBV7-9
CASSPSGLAGGATDTQYF
TGTGCCAGCAGCCCAAGCGGACTAGCGGGAGGGGCCACAGATACGCAGTATTTT
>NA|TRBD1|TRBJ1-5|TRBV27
CASSRGDRSNQPQHF
TGTGCCAGCAGTAGGGGGGACAGGAGCAATCAGCCCCAGCATTTT
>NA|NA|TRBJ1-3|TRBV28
CASSPPQGRSGNTIYF
TGTGCCAGCAGTCCACCACAGGGACGCTCTGGAAACACCATATATTTT
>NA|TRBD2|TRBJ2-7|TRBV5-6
CASSSQPGLADFIPYEQYF
TGTGCCAGCAGCTCTCAACCGGGACTAGCGGATTTCATTCCCTACGAGCAGTACTTC
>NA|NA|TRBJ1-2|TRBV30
CAWSGGRVGPLYGYTF
TGTGCCTGGAGTGGGGGCAGGGTTGGGCCTTTATATGGCTACACCTTC
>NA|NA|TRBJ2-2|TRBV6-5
CASSSSWGAGELFF
TGTGCCAGCAGTTCATCGTGGGGAGCCGGGGAGCTGTTTTTT
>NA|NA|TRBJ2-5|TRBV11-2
CASSPPASDRFKTQYF
TGTGCCAGCAGCCCCCCCGCCAGCGACAGGTTCAAGACCCAGTACTTC
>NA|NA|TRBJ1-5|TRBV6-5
CASSLRGGRPQHF
TGTGCCAGCAGCTTAAGGGGGGGTCGGCCCCAGCATTTT
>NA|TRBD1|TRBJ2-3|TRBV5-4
CASSGTEADTQYF
TGTGCCAGCAGCGGGACAGAAGCAGATACGCAGTATTTT
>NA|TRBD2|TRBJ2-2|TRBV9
CASSKGTSNGELFF
TGTGCCAGCAGCAAAGGGACTAGTAACGGGGAGCTGTTTTTT
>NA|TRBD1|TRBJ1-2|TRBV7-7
CARQGQYYGYTF
TGTGCTAGACAGGGACAGTACTATGGCTACACCTTC
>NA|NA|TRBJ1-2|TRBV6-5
CASSYFGKWEPYGYTF
TGTGCCAGCAGTTACTTCGGAAAATGGGAGCCCTATGGCTACACCTTC
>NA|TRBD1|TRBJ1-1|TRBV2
CASSEAQFRQGGTEAFF
TGTGCCAGCAGTGAAGCTCAGTTTCGACAGGGAGGCACTGAAGCTTTCTTT
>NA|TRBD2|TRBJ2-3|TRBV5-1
CASTTSGVTDTQYF
TGCGCCAGCACAACTAGCGGGGTCACAGATACGCAGTATTTT
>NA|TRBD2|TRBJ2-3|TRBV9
CASSLFSGRATDTQYF
TGTGCCAGCAGTCTATTCAGCGGGAGGGCCACAGATACGCAGTATTTT
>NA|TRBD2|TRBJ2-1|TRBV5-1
CASSITAGLYNEQFF
TGCGCCAGCAGCATAACAGCGGGACTCTACAATGAGCAGTTCTTC
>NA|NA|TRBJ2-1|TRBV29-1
CSHSVPYNEQFF
TGCAGCCACTCCGTACCCTACAATGAGCAGTTCTTC
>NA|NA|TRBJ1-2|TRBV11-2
CASSSLRRGRRDYTF
TGTGCCAGCAGCTCTCTCCGGCGGGGGCGGCGAGACTACACCTTC
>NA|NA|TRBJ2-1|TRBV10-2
CASSDWEYNEQFF
TGCGCCAGCAGCGACTGGGAGTACAATGAGCAGTTCTTC
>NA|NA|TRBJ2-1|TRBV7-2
CASSLGSSYNEQFF
TGTGCCAGCAGCCTCGGGAGCTCCTACAATGAGCAGTTCTTC
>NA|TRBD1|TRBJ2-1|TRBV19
CASSADRVGYNEQFF
TGTGCCAGTAGTGCGGACAGGGTGGGCTACAATGAGCAGTTCTTC
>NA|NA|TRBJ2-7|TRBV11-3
CASSSGTKSYEQYF
TGTGCCAGCAGCTCCGGGACAAAATCCTACGAGCAGTACTTC
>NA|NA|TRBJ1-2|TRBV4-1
CASSQGVPLPPNYGYTF
TGCGCCAGCAGCCAAGGAGTCCCGCTCCCCCCTAACTATGGCTACACCTTC
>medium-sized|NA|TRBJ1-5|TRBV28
CASSFWGDSNQPQHF
TGTGCCAGCAGTTTTTGGGGAGATAGCAATCAGCCCCAGCATTTT
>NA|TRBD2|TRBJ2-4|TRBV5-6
CASSLRTSDIQYF
TGTGCCAGCAGCTTGAGAACTAGCGACATTCAGTACTTC
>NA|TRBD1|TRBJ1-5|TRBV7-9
CASSRGTVNQPQHF
TGTGCCAGCAGCCGCGGGACAGTCAATCAGCCCCAGCATTTT
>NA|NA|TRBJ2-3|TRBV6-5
CATLQAGTDTQYF
TGTGCCACCCTCCAGGCCGGCACAGATACGCAGTATTTT